This T cell receptor beta chain was sequenced during a study of blood T cell repertoires in COVID-19 (TCRdb year 2020). General notes on the study: The collaborator samples originated in the United States, Italy and Spain and spanned the acute and convalescent phases of COVID-19. The prospective study material was composed of cDNA or gDNA derived from T cells, B-cell-depleted T cells, or PBMCs. Where available, HLA class I and class II types were taken from metadata supplied by the sample provider and were not determined by assay-based typing. Subjects who had been exposed to COVID-19, were actively infected with it, or had recovered from it provided the deeply sampled blood TCRbeta repertoires that made up the dataset. Sample metadata almost always included a de-identified subject ID, COVID-19 status, age in years and sex. The repertoires were made available in a free public database intended to serve as a resource for research on the immune response to SARS-CoV-2. The samples were drawn from two sources: the first 160 participants of the ongoing ImmuneRACE study, and about 1,300 subjects contributed by 6 global collaborators. Study-level results and caveats: How much clinical and demographic metadata was included differed by source and by participant, and the metadata was provided uncurated.

As concerns this clone: It lacks a known antigen. Base qualities are not provided; no much larger clone lies one nucleotide away.

The collaborating institutions used their own protocols to collect whole blood in K2EDTA tubes. Collaborator samples were shipped for TCRbeta analysis as frozen whole blood, isolated PBMCs, or DNA extracted from either sample type. TCRbeta CDR3 regions were amplified from genomic DNA by means of the immunoSEQ Assay, a bias-controlled multiplex PCR. In the original analysis: Within the assay, amplification of reference gene primers was used to estimate how many nucleated cells each sample contained. Sequence reads were collapsed and filtered to measure the absolute abundance of every unique TCRbeta CDR3 rearrangement. For each sample, productive Simpson clonality was calculated as the square root of Simpson's diversity index over productive rearrangements. TCRdb limited this immuneACCESS table to in-frame rearrangements with V and J called. A share of clones is missing; checked studies link under half to unresolved V genes, and the rest is unexplained. D and trimming were read from the DNA, whereas the V and J calls and clone size are those reported in that table. The sample table lists some 57,000 clones, around 87% of them with a count of one. Roughly an eighth of the sample goes to the ten largest clones.

The sequenced sample was peripheral blood. The source is a man between 60 and 70 years old with active COVID-19.

The DNA reads as follows: TGTGCCAGCAGCCCCTTCACAGTGCAGCCCCAGCATTTT. The encoded protein is CASSPFTVQPQHF. Recombination linked TRBV6-2 or TRBV6-3 to TRBJ1-5; the D segment cannot be called with confidence. The germline ends are 13 bases apart after V is trimmed by 6 bases and J by 7 bases. CDR1 is given as MNHEY and CDR2 as SVGEGT, both from the germline V gene. Taken from cysteine to phenylalanine, the CDR3 has 13 residues. The entry retains the CDR3 DNA only, 39 bases that are in frame from base 1.